This passage covers 32 T cell receptor beta chains from one sample sequenced in a study of blood T cell repertoires in COVID-19 (dated by TCRdb to 2020 to 2021). Library prep was done by the immunoSEQ multiplex PCR assay. What TCRdb holds here is the immuneACCESS table cut down to in-frame rearrangements. Part of the clones is not present; checked against another copy, under half of the missing clones reflect an unresolved V gene, and the others are unexplained. This sample gives hundreds of thousands of clones in total; more than 80% of them show up just once. The top ten constitute more than 1.4% of the sample. Material: peripheral blood. Receptors originate from a young woman with active or convalescent COVID-19.

The chain carries TRBV4-1 and TRBJ1-5; D unclear. Germline assignment: CDR1 MGHRA and CDR2 YSYEKL. The CDR3 contains 18 residues. V was shortened by 0 bases and J by 3 bases, with 18 bases between the two germline ends. CDR3 in DNA: TGCGCCAGCAGCCAAGAATGGAACCTCAGGCCCGCCAATCAGCCCCAGCATTTT. Amino acids: CASSQEWNLRPANQPQHF.

A word on this clone: Other DNA sequences from this sample encode an identical CDR3 as well. The chain uses TRBV18 and TRBJ1-5, with TRBD1 identical over 10 bases. The CDR3 has 15 residues. Germline V gene lookup returns CDR1 KGHSH and CDR2 LQKENI. Trimming took 2 bases from V and 2 from J; bases not matched to a gene: 0. CDR3 sequence reads: CASSPGTGGNQPQHF. Here the CDR3 DNA reads TGTGCCAGCTCACCAGGGACAGGGGGCAATCAGCCCCAGCATTTT.

V and J are TRBV5-1 and TRBJ1-3, with no clear D. The V and J ends lost 0 bases and 1 base respectively, with 11 bases between them. CDR3 length: 16 amino acids. The germline V gene encodes CDR1 SGHRS and CDR2 YFSETQ. The DNA for the CDR3 is TGCGCCAGCAGCTTGGAGTGGGGAGGATCTGGAAACACCATATATTTT. It is translated as CASSLEWGGSGNTIYF.

The chain couples TRBV5-6 to TRBJ2-1; 7 bases map to TRBD2. Germline CDR1 is SGHDT and CDR2 is YYEEEE. The CDR3 covers 13 residues. V trimming: 2 bases; J trimming: 9 bases; junction bases outside the gene matches: 5. CDR3 region: CASSFGGTGEQFF. DNA for the CDR3: TGTGCCAGCAGCTTCGGGGGGACGGGTGAGCAGTTCTTC.

The rearrangement joins TRBV2 to TRBJ1-1, with 8 bases aligning to TRBD1. Trimming at V came to 7 bases and at J to 3 bases, leaving 7 bases not matched to a gene. Germline CDR1 reads SNHLY; CDR2 reads FYNNEI. The length of the CDR3 is 14 residues. CDR3 DNA: TGTGCCAGCAAATTGACAGGGGAGGACACTGAAGCTTTCTTT. It codes for CASKLTGEDTEAFF.

V gene TRBV4-1 combines with J gene TRBJ2-2, with 8 bases fitting TRBD1. The CDR3 has 15 residues. From germline, CDR1 is MGHRA and CDR2 YSYEKL. The trim removed 4 bases at V and 3 bases at J, leaving 4 bases unmatched. CDR3 protein: CASSRGTGDTGELFF. CDR3 DNA: TGCGCCAGCAGCCGAGGGACAGGAGACACCGGGGAGCTGTTTTTT.

This clone was counted between two and nine times. J is TRBJ2-7 and V is TRBV7-8, with D maybe TRBD2 (5 bases). Per germline, CDR1 SGHVS and CDR2 FQNEAQ. This CDR3 is built from 15 residues. V was cut by 5 bases and J by 0 bases, with 14 bases left in between. In DNA form, the CDR3 reads TGTGCCAGCAGCGCCGAACTAGTTCGCTCCTACGAGCAGTACTTC. Protein product: CASSAELVRSYEQYF.

This chain links TRBV6-6 with TRBJ2-7; D possibly corresponds to TRBD1 (6 bases). V gave up 0 bases and J gave up 0 bases, with 9 bases separating them. CDR1 and CDR2 (germline): MNHNY, SVGAGI (reference sequence). The CDR3 runs to 15 residues. The CDR3 spells CASSYSTGSSYEQYF. DNA of the CDR3: TGTGCCAGCAGTTACTCGACAGGCAGCTCCTACGAGCAGTACTTC.

The V call is TRBV5-1, the J call TRBJ2-7; a possible D gene is TRBD1 (6 bases). Trimming shortened V by 1 base and J by 3 bases, and 8 bases separated the two germline ends. The CDR3 is made up of 13 amino acids. CDR1 is SGHRS and CDR2 is YFSETQ in the germline V gene. The CDR3 is CASSLRGFYEQYF. In DNA form, the CDR3 reads TGCGCCAGCAGCTTGAGGGGGTTCTACGAGCAGTACTTC.

This sequence joins TRBV7-2 and TRBJ1-2; maybe TRBD1 (5 bases). The CDR3 contains 14 residues. Deletions cut 5 bases from V and 0 bases from J, with 10 bases between. Looked up from germline, CDR1 is SGHTA and CDR2 is FQGNSA. The DNA of the CDR3 is TGTGCCAGCAGCCACAGGCCTTCTAACTATGGCTACACCTTC. Its translation is CASSHRPSNYGYTF.

The chain employs TRBV19 and TRBJ1-4, with a tentative D call TRBD1 (6 bases). The CDR3 has 16 amino acids. V was clipped by 4 bases and J by 0 bases, with 12 bases between them. CDR1 and CDR2 (germline): LNHDA, SQIVND (reference sequence). CDR3 amino acids: CASSRGQTATNEKLFF. The CDR3 DNA reads as TGTGCCAGTAGTAGGGGACAAACCGCAACTAATGAAAAACTGTTTTTT.

V usage is TRBV5-1 and J usage is TRBJ1-1; maybe TRBD1 (6 bases). The CDR3 runs to 15 residues. Germline values: CDR1 SGHRS, CDR2 YFSETQ. The V and J ends lost 4 bases and 3 bases respectively, with 16 bases between them. The CDR3 sequence is CASSKEQGAYTEAFF. Written as DNA, the CDR3 is TGCGCCAGCAGCAAGGAACAGGGTGCTTACACTGAAGCTTTCTTT.

The chain is built from TRBV4-1 and TRBJ1-5; D is ambiguous. There are 14 residues in the CDR3. Trimming cost V 3 bases and J 6 bases, with 12 bases left between them. The germline CDR1 and CDR2 sequences are MGHRA and YSYEKL. CDR3 amino acids: CASSHPPAGQPQHF. The CDR3 nucleotides are TGCGCCAGCAGCCACCCCCCGGCAGGTCAGCCCCAGCATTTT.

The V call is TRBV6-4, the J call TRBJ2-5; a possible D gene is TRBD2 (6 bases). There are 16 residues in the CDR3. Trimming stripped 0 bases from V and 13 bases from J, with 24 bases between. Germline CDR1 is MRHNA and CDR2 is SNTAGT. The CDR3 nucleotides are TGTGCCAGCAGTGACTCTGCCGGGACTTCAGTGGAGAAGAGGTACTTC. This codes for CASSDSAGTSVEKRYF.

The CDR3 is CASSRQQGNTEAFF. The CDR3 DNA follows: TGTGCCAGCAGCCGACAGCAGGGAAACACTGAAGCTTTCTTT. The V and J genes are TRBV11-2 and TRBJ1-1; weak D call: TRBD1 (5 bases). The V and J ends lost 5 bases and 2 bases respectively, with 12 bases between them. The length of the CDR3 is 14 residues. Germline V gene lookup returns CDR1 SGHAT and CDR2 FQNNGV.

V gene TRBV21-1 combines with J gene TRBJ1-2. TRBV21-1 is an annotated pseudogene. The length of the CDR3 is 15 residues. The CDR3 nucleotides read TGTGCCAGCAGCTATGATACGAAGGGAGAACATGGCTACACCTTC. Its translation is CASSYDTKGEHGYTF.

This chain uses TRBV9 with TRBJ1-2; D call uncertain. Trimming pared 0 bases from V and 7 bases from J, leaving 7 bases between. The V gene's germline CDR1 is SGDLS and CDR2 YYNGEE. The CDR3 has 12 residues. The CDR3 sequence is CASSVEGGGYTF. CDR3 sequence (DNA): TGTGCCAGCAGCGTAGAGGGAGGTGGCTACACCTTC.

J is TRBJ2-3 and V is TRBV11-2; D not certain. In germline, CDR1 is SGHAT, CDR2 FQNNGV. The CDR3 has 11 amino acids. With 3 bases removed from V and 6 bases from J, the gap between germline ends came to 4 bases. CDR3 in DNA: TGTGCCAGCAGCTTTGAGGATACGCAGTATTTT. Encoded protein: CASSFEDTQYF.

The gene calls are TRBV5-1 and TRBJ2-1; possible D gene TRBD2, 6 bases. The CDR3 consists of 15 residues. The ends were cut back, 0 bases at V and 1 base at J, with 8 bases in the middle. The germline CDR1 and CDR2 sequences are SGHRS and YFSETQ. The CDR3 is CASSLVAGSYNEQFF. The CDR3 DNA reads as TGCGCCAGCAGCTTGGTTGCGGGGTCCTACAATGAGCAGTTCTTC.

V gene TRBV7-9 combines with J gene TRBJ1-6; the D is unclear. The CDR3 runs 16 residues. Germline V gene lookup returns CDR1 SEHNR and CDR2 FQNEAQ (reference sequence). The ends were cut back, 0 bases at V and 9 bases at J, with 15 bases in the middle. The CDR3 loop reads CASSLADSGSSSPLHF. CDR3 nucleotides: TGTGCCAGCAGCTTAGCAGACTCGGGGAGTAGTTCACCCCTCCACTTT.

The V call is TRBV5-1, the J call TRBJ2-3; possibly TRBD2 for D (6 bases). V lost 9 bases to trimming and J lost 4 bases, with 15 bases between them. CDR3 length equals 13 residues. CDR1 is SGHRS, CDR2 YFSETQ, per germline. CDR3 region: CATGQGGADTQYF. The DNA of the CDR3 is TGCGCCACGGGGCAGGGAGGTGCAGATACGCAGTATTTT.

The chain links TRBV29-1 to TRBJ1-2; D is unresolved. This CDR3 has 13 amino acids. The germline gives CDR1 SQVTM, CDR2 ANQGSEA. The V end was cut by 3 bases, the J end by 5 bases, with 13 bases between. The CDR3 sequence: CSVDRAGDYGYTF. The CDR3 DNA sequence: TGCAGCGTTGATAGGGCCGGGGATTATGGCTACACCTTC.

The rearrangement links TRBV6-2 or TRBV6-3 to TRBJ2-1; 14 nucleotides align to TRBD2. The V segment lost 5 bases and the J segment 7 bases; nucleotides outside the gene matches: 13. From germline, CDR1 is MNHEY and CDR2 SVGEGT. The CDR3 is 18 amino acids. CDR3 residues: CASSHPPRLAGGGNEQFF. The CDR3 coding sequence is TGTGCCAGCAGTCACCCCCCTAGACTAGCGGGAGGGGGTAATGAGCAGTTCTTC.

This clone occurred a few times. This specimen includes other DNA sequences encoding the same CDR3. This chain uses TRBV19 with TRBJ1-2; D perhaps matches TRBD1 (5 bases). The germline V and J ends were trimmed by 3 bases and 1 base, with 9 bases remaining between them. The germline CDR1 and CDR2 sequences are LNHDA and SQIVND (reference sequence). CDR3 length equals 14 residues. In DNA form, the CDR3 reads TGTGCCAGTAGTATGGCAGGGATTAACTATGGCTACACCTTC. Protein: CASSMAGINYGYTF.

This rearrangement joins TRBV3-1 (or the pseudogene TRBV3-2) to TRBJ1-2, with D hard to call. The CDR3 has 12 residues. Germline assignment: CDR1 LGHDT and CDR2 YNNKEL (reference sequence). V lost 8 bases and J 3 bases, leaving 10 bases between the germline ends. Written as DNA, the CDR3 is TGTGCCAGCCGAGGGTGGGACTATGGCTACACCTTC. Protein product: CASRGWDYGYTF.

V gene TRBV5-6 combines with J gene TRBJ2-7; perhaps TRBD1 as D (5 bases). Trimming took off 1 base at V and 2 bases at J, with 7 bases between the two ends. The CDR3 length is 13 residues. CDR1 is SGHDT and CDR2 is YYEEEE in the germline V gene. As DNA, the CDR3 is TGTGCCAGCAGCTTGCTACAGGCCTACGAGCAGTACTTC. This translates into CASSLLQAYEQYF.

The genes are TRBV27 and TRBJ2-2; D gene ambiguous. This CDR3 spans 17 amino acids. V lost 5 bases and J lost 4, with 20 bases in between. CDR1 and CDR2 (germline): MNHEY, SMNVEV (reference sequence). CDR3 in DNA: TGTGCCAGCAGTCAGCCGACTGCTATTCATATCACCGGGGAGCTGTTTTTT. It specifies CASSQPTAIHITGELFF.

This chain links TRBV5-1 with TRBJ2-7; the match to TRBD1 covers 8 bases. The length of the CDR3 is 16 residues. The V and J ends lost 0 bases and 2 bases, in that order; junction bases with no gene match: 7. Germline-derived CDR1 and CDR2 are SGHRS and YFSETQ. The CDR3 loop reads CASSLGGQVRAYEQYF. In nucleotides, the CDR3 is TGCGCCAGCAGCTTGGGGGGACAGGTTAGAGCCTACGAGCAGTACTTC.

This clone was detected once. The chain uses TRBV7-9 and TRBJ1-1, with D possibly being TRBD1 (6 bases). This CDR3 contains 15 residues. Germline-derived CDR1 and CDR2 are SEHNR and FQNEAQ (reference sequence). With 3 bases removed from V and 5 bases from J, the gap between germline ends came to 16 bases. In nucleotides, the CDR3 is TGTGCCAGCAGCTTTAGTGGGGGCTTGATTACTGAAGCTTTCTTT. Its protein is CASSFSGGLITEAFF.

This clone occurred once. This rearrangement joins TRBV6-5 to TRBJ1-4, with D possibly being TRBD1 (5 bases). CDR1 and CDR2 from the germline V gene are MNHEY and SVGAGI. The CDR3 length is 12 residues. V was cut by 6 bases and J by 5 bases, with 7 bases left in between. CDR3 sequence (DNA): TGTGCCAGCAGAGCAGGGAATGAAAAACTGTTTTTT. Its protein product is CASRAGNEKLFF.

The V gene is TRBV19, the J gene TRBJ1-5; tentative D call: TRBD1 (5 bases). The CDR3 has 16 residues. The V gene's germline CDR1 is LNHDA and CDR2 SQIVND (reference sequence). With 0 bases removed from V and 3 bases from J, the gap between germline ends came to 12 bases. Here the CDR3 DNA reads TGTGCCAGTAGTATAGATCCCAGACAGACCAATCAGCCCCAGCATTTT. Protein sequence: CASSIDPRQTNQPQHF.

The rearrangement links TRBV5-1 to TRBJ2-3; D gene ambiguous. Germline V gene data show CDR1 as SGHRS and CDR2 as YFSETQ. This CDR3 contains 14 residues. V shed 2 bases and J shed 1 base, with 8 bases lying between them. CDR3 in amino acids: CASSFGRGTDTQYF. For the CDR3, the DNA is TGCGCCAGCAGCTTCGGTCGGGGCACAGATACGCAGTATTTT.